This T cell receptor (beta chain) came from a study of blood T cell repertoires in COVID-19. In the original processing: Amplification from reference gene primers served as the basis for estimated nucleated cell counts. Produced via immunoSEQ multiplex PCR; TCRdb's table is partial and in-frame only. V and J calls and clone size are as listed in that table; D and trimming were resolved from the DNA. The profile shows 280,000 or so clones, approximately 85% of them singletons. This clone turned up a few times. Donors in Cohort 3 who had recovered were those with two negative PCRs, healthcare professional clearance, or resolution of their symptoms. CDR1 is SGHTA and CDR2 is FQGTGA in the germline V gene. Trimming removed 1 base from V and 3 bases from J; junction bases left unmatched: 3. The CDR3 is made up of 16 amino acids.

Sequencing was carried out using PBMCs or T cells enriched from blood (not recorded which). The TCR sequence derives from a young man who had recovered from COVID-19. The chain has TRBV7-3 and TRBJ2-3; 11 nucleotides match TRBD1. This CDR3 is CASSLIGTGGTDTQYF. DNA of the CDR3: TGTGCCAGCAGCTTAATTGGGACAGGGGGGACAGATACGCAGTATTTT.